The clone carrying this TCR beta chain was seen a few times. As originally analysed: From reference gene primer amplification, estimates of nucleated cell counts were derived. The data were produced by immunoSEQ multiplex PCR, yet TCRdb's version contains in-frame clones alone and is incomplete. The D gene and trimming were derived from the DNA, and the V and J assignments and clone size from that table. The sample lists about 380,000 clones; roughly 91% were seen once. V lost 3 bases to trimming and J lost 4 bases; unmatched junction nucleotides: 5. The V gene's germline CDR1 is LGHNA and CDR2 YSLEER. CDR3 length equals 14 residues. These data are taken from a study of blood T cell repertoires in COVID-19.

The receptor was derived from a woman between 18 and 30 years old who had recovered from COVID-19. The sequencing input was PBMCs or T cells enriched from blood (not recorded which). The genes are TRBV4-3 and TRBJ1-2, with TRBD1 identical over 7 bases. CDR3 region: CASSHQGEFYGYTF. The CDR3 nucleotides are TGCGCCAGCAGCCACCAGGGGGAATTCTATGGCTACACCTTC.